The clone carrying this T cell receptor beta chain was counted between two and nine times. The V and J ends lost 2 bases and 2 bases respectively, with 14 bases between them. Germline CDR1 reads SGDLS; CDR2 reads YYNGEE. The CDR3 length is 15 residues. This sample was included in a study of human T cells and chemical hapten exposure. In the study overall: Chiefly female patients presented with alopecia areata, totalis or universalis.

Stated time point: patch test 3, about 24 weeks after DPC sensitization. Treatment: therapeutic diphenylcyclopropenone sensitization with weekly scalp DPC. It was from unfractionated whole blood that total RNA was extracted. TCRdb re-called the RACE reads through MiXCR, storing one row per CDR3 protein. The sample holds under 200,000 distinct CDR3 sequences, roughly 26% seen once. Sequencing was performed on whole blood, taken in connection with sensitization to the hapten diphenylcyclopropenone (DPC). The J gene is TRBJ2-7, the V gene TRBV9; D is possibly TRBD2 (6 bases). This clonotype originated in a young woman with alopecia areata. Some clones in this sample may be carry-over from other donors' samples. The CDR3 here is CASSVRRDPTYEQYF. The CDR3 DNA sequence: TGTGCCAGCAGCGTCCGGAGGGACCCTACCTACGAGCAGTACTTC.